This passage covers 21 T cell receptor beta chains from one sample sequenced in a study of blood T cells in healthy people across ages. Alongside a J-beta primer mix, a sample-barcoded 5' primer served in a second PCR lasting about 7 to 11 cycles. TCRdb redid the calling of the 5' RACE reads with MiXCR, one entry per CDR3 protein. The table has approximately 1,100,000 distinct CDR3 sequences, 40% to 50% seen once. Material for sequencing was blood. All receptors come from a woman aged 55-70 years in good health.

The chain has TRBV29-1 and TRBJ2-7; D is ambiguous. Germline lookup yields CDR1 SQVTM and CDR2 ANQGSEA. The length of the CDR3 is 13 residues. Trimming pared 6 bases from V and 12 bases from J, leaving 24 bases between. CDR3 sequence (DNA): TGCAGCGTCCCGTCCCCTCCGGCTGAGACCCGGTACTTC. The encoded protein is CSVPSPPAETRYF.

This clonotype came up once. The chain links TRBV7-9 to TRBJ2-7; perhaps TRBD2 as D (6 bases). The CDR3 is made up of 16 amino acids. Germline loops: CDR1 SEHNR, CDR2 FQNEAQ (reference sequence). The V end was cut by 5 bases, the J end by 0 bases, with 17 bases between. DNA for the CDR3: TGTGCCAGCAGCCCGGTAGGAGGGGACCTCTCCTACGAGCAGTACTTC. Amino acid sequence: CASSPVGGDLSYEQYF.

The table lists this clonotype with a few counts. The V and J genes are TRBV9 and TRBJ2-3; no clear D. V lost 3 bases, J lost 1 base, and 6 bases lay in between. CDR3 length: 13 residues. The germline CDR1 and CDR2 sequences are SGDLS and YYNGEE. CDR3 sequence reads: CASSGEGTDTQYF. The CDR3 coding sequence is TGTGCCAGCAGCGGAGAAGGCACAGATACGCAGTATTTT.

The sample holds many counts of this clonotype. This CDR3 reads CAIRGNRHYEQYF. The CDR3 DNA is TGTGCCATCAGAGGCAACAGACACTACGAGCAGTACTTC. This sequence joins TRBV10-3 and TRBJ2-7; D remains ambiguous. Germline lookup yields CDR1 ENHRY and CDR2 SYGVKD. CDR3 length: 13 amino acids. Between the trimmed V and J ends, which lost 6 bases and 3 bases, there was a span of 12 bases.

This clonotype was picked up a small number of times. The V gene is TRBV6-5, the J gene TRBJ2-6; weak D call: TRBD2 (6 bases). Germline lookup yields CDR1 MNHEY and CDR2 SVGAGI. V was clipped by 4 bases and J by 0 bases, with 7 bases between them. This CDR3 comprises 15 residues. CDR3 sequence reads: CASSWGVSGANVLTF. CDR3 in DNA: TGTGCCAGCAGTTGGGGGGTCTCTGGGGCCAACGTCCTGACTTTC.

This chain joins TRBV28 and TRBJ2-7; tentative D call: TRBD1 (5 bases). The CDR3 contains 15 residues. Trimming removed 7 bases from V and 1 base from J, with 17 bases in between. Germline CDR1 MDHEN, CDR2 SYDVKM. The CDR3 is CASKWSGKSSYEQYF. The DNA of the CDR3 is TGTGCCAGCAAATGGTCAGGGAAGTCTTCCTACGAGCAGTACTTC.

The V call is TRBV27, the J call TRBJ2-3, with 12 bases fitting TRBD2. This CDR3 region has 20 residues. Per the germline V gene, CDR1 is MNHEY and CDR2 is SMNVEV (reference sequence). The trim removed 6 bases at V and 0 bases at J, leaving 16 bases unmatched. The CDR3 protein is CASRQGLAGRKNASTDTQYF. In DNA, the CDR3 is TGTGCCAGCAGGCAAGGACTAGCGGGGCGAAAGAACGCTAGCACAGATACGCAGTATTTT.

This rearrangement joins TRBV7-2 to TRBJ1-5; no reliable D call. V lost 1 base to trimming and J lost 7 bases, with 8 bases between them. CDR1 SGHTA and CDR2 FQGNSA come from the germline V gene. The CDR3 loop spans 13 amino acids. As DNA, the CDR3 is TGTGCCAGCAGCTTAGTTATGGCCCAGCCCCAGCATTTT. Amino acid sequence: CASSLVMAQPQHF.

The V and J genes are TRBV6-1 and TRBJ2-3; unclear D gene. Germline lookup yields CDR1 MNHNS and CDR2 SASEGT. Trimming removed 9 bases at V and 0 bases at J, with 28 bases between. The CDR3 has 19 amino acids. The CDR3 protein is CASGHLPSSGVSSTDTQYF. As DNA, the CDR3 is TGTGCCAGTGGTCACCTTCCCAGTAGTGGCGTGTCTAGCACAGATACGCAGTATTTT.

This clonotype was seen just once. CDR3 sequence reads: CASSLLAGDYGYTF. CDR3 sequence (DNA): TGTGCCAGCAGCTTATTAGCAGGTGACTATGGCTACACCTTC. This sequence joins TRBV7-9 and TRBJ1-2, with no clear D. This CDR3 comprises 14 residues. V gave up 2 bases and J gave up 3 bases, with 10 bases separating them. Per germline, CDR1 SEHNR and CDR2 FQNEAQ (reference sequence).

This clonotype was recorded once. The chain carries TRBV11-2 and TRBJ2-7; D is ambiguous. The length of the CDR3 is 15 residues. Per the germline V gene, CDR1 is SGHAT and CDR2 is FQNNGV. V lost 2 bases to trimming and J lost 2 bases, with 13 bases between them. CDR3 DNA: TGTGCCAGCAGCTTAAGCCCCTATCTAGCCTACGAGCAGTACTTC. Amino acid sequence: CASSLSPYLAYEQYF.

DNA of the CDR3: TGCGCCAGCAGACGGACAGGGGACACCGGGGAGCTGTTTTTT. Its protein is CASRRTGDTGELFF. V usage is TRBV5-1 and J usage is TRBJ2-2; 9 positions agree with TRBD1. V was clipped by 5 bases and J by 3 bases; unmatched bases: 2. This CDR3 is built from 14 residues. Germline CDR1 SGHRS, CDR2 YFSETQ.

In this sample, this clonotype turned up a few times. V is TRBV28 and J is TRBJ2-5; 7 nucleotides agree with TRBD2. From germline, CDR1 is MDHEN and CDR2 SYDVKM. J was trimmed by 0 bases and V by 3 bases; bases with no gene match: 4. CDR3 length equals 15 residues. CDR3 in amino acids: CASSFGRGYQETQYF. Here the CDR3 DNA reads TGTGCCAGCAGTTTTGGGCGGGGGTACCAAGAGACCCAGTACTTC.

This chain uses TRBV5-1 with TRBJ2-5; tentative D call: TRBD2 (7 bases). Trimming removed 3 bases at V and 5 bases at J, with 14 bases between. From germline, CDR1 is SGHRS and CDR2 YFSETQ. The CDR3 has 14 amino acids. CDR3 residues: CASSSWGGAETQYF. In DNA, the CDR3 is TGCGCCAGCAGCTCTTGGGGGGGCGCGGAGACCCAGTACTTC. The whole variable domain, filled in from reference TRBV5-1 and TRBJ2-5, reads KAGVTQTPRYLIKTRGQQVTLSCSPISGHRSVSWYQQTPGQGLQFLFEYFSETQRNKGNFPGRFSGRQFSNSRSEMNVSTLELGDSALYLCASSSWGGAETQYFGPGTRLLVL.

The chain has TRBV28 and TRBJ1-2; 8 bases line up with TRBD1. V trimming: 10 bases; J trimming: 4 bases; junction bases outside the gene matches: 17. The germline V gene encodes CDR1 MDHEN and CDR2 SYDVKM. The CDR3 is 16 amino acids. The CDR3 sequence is CATRGWPTGVSYGYTF. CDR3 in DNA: TGTGCCACCCGGGGCTGGCCGACAGGGGTGAGCTATGGCTACACCTTC.

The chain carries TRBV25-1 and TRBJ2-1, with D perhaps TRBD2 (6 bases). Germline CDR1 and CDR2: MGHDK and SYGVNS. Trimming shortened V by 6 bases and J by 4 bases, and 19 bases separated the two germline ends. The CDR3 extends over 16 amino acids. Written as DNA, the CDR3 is TGTGCCAGCAGAGATAGCGGTGTTGACTTATACAATGAGCAGTTCTTC. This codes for CASRDSGVDLYNEQFF.

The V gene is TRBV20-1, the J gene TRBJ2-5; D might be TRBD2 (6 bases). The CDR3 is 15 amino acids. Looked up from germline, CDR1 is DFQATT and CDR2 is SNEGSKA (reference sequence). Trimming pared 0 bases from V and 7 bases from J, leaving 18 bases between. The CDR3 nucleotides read TGCAGTGCTAGAGAGGAGGGTCGGGCGGAAGGGACCCAGTACTTC. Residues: CSAREEGRAEGTQYF.

This chain's CDR3 is CASSYLGLAKNIQYF. The CDR3 bases are TGTGCCAGCAGTTACTTAGGTCTAGCCAAAAACATTCAGTACTTC. This rearrangement joins TRBV6-2 or TRBV6-3 to TRBJ2-4, with D unresolved. Germline assignment: CDR1 MNHEY and CDR2 SVGEGT. V was shortened by 1 base and J by 0 bases, with 7 bases between the two germline ends. CDR3 length: 15 residues.

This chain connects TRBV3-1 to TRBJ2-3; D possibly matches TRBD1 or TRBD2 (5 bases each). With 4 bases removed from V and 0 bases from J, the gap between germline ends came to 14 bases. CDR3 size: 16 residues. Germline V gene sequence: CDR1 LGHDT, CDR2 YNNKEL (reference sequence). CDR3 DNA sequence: TGTGCCAGCAGCCCTCAAGGGGAGCGGAGCACAGATACGCAGTATTTT. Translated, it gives CASSPQGERSTDTQYF.

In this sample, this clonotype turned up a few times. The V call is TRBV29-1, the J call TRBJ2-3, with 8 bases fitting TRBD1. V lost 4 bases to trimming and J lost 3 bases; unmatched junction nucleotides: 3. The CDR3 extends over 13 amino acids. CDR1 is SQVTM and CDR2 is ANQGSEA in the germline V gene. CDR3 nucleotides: TGCAGCGTTGGACAGGGGCTAACAGATACGCAGTATTTT. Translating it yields CSVGQGLTDTQYF.

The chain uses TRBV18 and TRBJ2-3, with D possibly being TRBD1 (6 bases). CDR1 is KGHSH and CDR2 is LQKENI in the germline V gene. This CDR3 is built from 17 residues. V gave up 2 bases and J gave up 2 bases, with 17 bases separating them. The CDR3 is CASSPLYRDNPTDTQYF. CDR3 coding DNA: TGTGCCAGCTCACCATTGTACAGGGACAATCCCACAGATACGCAGTATTTT.